Below, 5 T cell receptor beta chains from the same sample are listed, as sequenced in a study of regulatory T cells in long-lasting Graves disease. Building the TCR beta libraries relied on iRepertoire HTBI primers, and CDR3 regions underwent Arm-PCR. TCRdb reprocessed the multiplex PCR reads with MiXCR, giving one entry per CDR3 protein. The sample has 300,000 to 400,000 distinct CDR3 sequences; 16% are singletons. Time point indicated: newly diagnosed GD, antithyroid drugs for less than 3 months. Generation of the TCR library employed RNA extracted from PBMCs. The sample was also reused in another study, on T cells in Graves' hyperthyroidism and ophthalmopathy.

The sample in question was peripheral blood mononuclear cells (PBMCs), obtained at new diagnosis, from a patient treated with antithyroid drugs. The receptors derive from a man aged 35 to 55 with Graves disease.

To note about this clonotype: This likely traces to a read error, being one base from a far larger clone. This chain joins TRBV12-3 or TRBV12-4 and TRBJ2-3; 7 nucleotides match TRBD2. This CDR3 region has 12 residues. The V segment lost 8 bases and the J segment 6 bases; nucleotides outside the gene matches: 5. Here the CDR3 DNA reads TGTGCCAGCGGGAGGGGCCTGGATACGCAGTATTTT. Protein: CASGRGLDTQYF.

This clonotype was recorded at least ten times. The chain uses TRBV18 and TRBJ1-1, with D tentatively TRBD1 (5 bases). The CDR3 sequence is 18 residues long. The V end lost 6 bases, the J end lost 0 bases, and 23 bases lay between the germline ends. Germline-derived CDR1 and CDR2 are KGHSH and LQKENI. Here the CDR3 reads CASSQIGPSQGMNTEAFF. CDR3 sequence (DNA): TGTGCCAGCTCGCAGATTGGACCCTCGCAGGGTATGAACACTGAAGCTTTCTTT.

In its sample, this clonotype was seen many times. The chain employs TRBV20-1 and TRBJ1-3; a possible D gene is TRBD1 (5 bases). The length of the CDR3 is 15 residues. With 3 bases removed from V and 0 bases from J, the gap between germline ends came to 12 bases. Germline CDR1 is DFQATT and CDR2 is SNEGSKA (reference sequence). The CDR3 DNA follows: TGCAGTGCTAGGCCAGGGACTGGCTCTGGAAACACCATATATTTT. It translates to CSARPGTGSGNTIYF.

In its sample, this clonotype was seen a few times. At one boundary the junction diverges from the germline segment, which might be a read error. This chain links TRBV7-9 with TRBJ2-3; a possible D gene is TRBD2 (5 bases). The germline V gene encodes CDR1 SEHNR and CDR2 FQNEAQ (reference sequence). This CDR3 contains 11 residues. CDR3 nucleotide sequence: TGTGCCAGCAGCCGGGCTTGGGCGCGGGATTTT. Translating gives CASSRAWARDF.

This clonotype was detected many times. V and J are TRBV5-1 and TRBJ2-7; no reliable D call. Germline V CDR1 and CDR2: SGHRS, YFSETQ. Trimming took off 0 bases at V and 5 bases at J, with 6 bases between the two ends. The CDR3 has 12 amino acids. CDR3 nucleotides: TGCGCCAGCAGCTTGGACGTCAACGAGCAGTACTTC. Protein product: CASSLDVNEQYF.